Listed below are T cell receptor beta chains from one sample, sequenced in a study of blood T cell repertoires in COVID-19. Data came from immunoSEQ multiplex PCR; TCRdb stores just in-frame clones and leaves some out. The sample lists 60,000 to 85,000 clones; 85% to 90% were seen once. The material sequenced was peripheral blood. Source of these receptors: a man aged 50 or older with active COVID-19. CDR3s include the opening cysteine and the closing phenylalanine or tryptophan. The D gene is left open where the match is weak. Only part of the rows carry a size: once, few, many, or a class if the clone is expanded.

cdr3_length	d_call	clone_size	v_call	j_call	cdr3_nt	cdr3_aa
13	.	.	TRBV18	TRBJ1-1	TGTGCCAGCTCACAGGGCAGGGACACTGAAGCTTTCTTT	CASSQGRDTEAFF
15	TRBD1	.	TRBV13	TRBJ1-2	TGTGCCAGCAGCTCTGGGCTGGGACAGAATTATGGCTACACCTTC	CASSSGLGQNYGYTF
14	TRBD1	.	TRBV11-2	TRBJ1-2	TGTGCCAGCAGCTTGGACAGGGTAAACTATGGCTACACCTTC	CASSLDRVNYGYTF
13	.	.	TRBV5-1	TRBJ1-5	TGCGCCAGCAGCTTAGAGGGTTCGACGCCCCAGCATTTT	CASSLEGSTPQHF
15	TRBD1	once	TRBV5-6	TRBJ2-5	TGTGCCAGCAGCTTGGACAGGGGGCTTGGCGAGACCCAGTACTTC	CASSLDRGLGETQYF
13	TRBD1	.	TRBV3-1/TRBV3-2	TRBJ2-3	TGTGCCAGCGGGACAGGGGCGACAGATACGCAGTATTTT	CASGTGATDTQYF
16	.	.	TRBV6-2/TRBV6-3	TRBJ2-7	TGTGCCAGCAGTTACTCGATACCGCTAGCCCGCTACGAGCAGTACTTC	CASSYSIPLARYEQYF
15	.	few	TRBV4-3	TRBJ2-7	TGCGCCAGCAGCCAAGGACTAGTTCTCTCCTACGAGCAGTACTTC	CASSQGLVLSYEQYF
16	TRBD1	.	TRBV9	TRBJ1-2	TGTGCCAGCAGCCCCAGCCTGGGGACAGGGGATAGCGGCTACACCTTC	CASSPSLGTGDSGYTF
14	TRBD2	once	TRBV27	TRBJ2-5	TGTGCCAGCAGAGGACTAGCGGGTTCTCAGACCCAGTACTTC	CASRGLAGSQTQYF
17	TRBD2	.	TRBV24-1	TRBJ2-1	TGTGCCACCAGTGATTTGGTGGCGGGGGGCTCCTACAATGAGCAGTTCTTC	CATSDLVAGGSYNEQFF
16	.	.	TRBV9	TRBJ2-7	TGTGCCAGCAGCGTCCTCAGCGGAGCCCCCTCCTACGAGCAGTACTTC	CASSVLSGAPSYEQYF
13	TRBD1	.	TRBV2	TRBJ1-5	TGTGCCAGCAGTCCGGACAGGGATCAGCCCCAGCATTTT	CASSPDRDQPQHF
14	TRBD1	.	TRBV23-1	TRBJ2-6	TGCGCCAGCAGAACAGGGGTTGGGGCCAACGTCCTGACTTTC	CASRTGVGANVLTF
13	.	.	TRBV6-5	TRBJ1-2	TGTGCCAGCAGTTACTCGGCGGCGTATGGCTACACCTTC	CASSYSAAYGYTF
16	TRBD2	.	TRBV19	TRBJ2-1	TGTGCCAGTTACCCCTGGCGCGGGAGCTCCTACAATGAGCAGTTCTTC	CASYPWRGSSYNEQFF
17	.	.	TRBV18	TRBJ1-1	TGTGCCAGCTCACCACCGGTCCGGGCGGGGTTGAGCACTGAAGCTTTCTTT	CASSPPVRAGLSTEAFF
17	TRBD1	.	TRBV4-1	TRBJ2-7	TGCGCCAGCAGCCAGGGGGTTTGGGGACAGAGTGTCTACGAGCAGTACTTC	CASSQGVWGQSVYEQYF
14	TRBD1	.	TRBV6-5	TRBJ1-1	TGTGCCAGCAGTTACGTAGACAGGGCCCCTGAAGCTTTCTTT	CASSYVDRAPEAFF
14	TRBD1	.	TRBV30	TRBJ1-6	TGTGCCTGGAGACCACGGACAGGGAATTCACCCCTCCACTTT	CAWRPRTGNSPLHF
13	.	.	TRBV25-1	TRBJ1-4	TGTGCCAGCAGTGCCGAGGGTCCAGGTGGAGTGTTTTTT	CASSAEGPGGVFF
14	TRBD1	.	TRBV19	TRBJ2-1	TGTGCCAGTGGCCGGGACAGGGCGGCAAATGAGCAGTTCTTC	CASGRDRAANEQFF
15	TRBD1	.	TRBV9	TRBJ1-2	TGTGCCAGCAGCCTCAGACAGGGAGATTACTATGGCTACACCTTC	CASSLRQGDYYGYTF
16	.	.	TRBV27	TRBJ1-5	TGTGCCAGCAGCCCTTCGGGGGGTAGAACCAATCAGCCCCAGCATTTT	CASSPSGGRTNQPQHF
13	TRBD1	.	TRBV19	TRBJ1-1	TGTGCCAGTTCGGGACAGGGAAACACTGAAGCTTTCTTT	CASSGQGNTEAFF
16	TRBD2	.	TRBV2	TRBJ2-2	TGTGCCAGCAGTGAACAGGGACTAGCGCTCACCGGGGAGCTGTTTTTT	CASSEQGLALTGELFF
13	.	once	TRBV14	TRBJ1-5	TGTGCCAGCAGCCAAGAGGCCGATCAGCCCCAGCATTTT	CASSQEADQPQHF
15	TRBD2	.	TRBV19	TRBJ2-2	TGTGCCAGTAGTTGGGGGGGATTCGACACCGGGGAGCTGTTTTTT	CASSWGGFDTGELFF
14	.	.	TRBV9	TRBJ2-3	TGTGCCAGCAGCCCTCAAAGCAGCACAGATACGCAGTATTTT	CASSPQSSTDTQYF
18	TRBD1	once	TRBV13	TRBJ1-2	TGTGCCAGCAGCTTATCCCGACAGGGGGCAGCTCTTAACTATGGCTACACCTTC	CASSLSRQGAALNYGYTF
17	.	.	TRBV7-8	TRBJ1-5	TGTGCCAGCAGCGAAGGTTGGGGCCGGATGAGCAATCAGCCCCAGCATTTT	CASSEGWGRMSNQPQHF
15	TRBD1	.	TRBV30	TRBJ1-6	TGTGCCTGGAAAGTTATGGGGACAGGCATGTCACCCCTCCACTTT	CAWKVMGTGMSPLHF
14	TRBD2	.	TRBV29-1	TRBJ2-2	TGCAGCGTTACTAGCGGGGGGGTTGGCGGGGAGCTGTTTTTT	CSVTSGGVGGELFF
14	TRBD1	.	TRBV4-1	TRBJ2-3	TGCGCCAGCAGCGACAGGGGGAACACAGATACGCAGTATTTT	CASSDRGNTDTQYF
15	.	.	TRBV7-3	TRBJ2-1	TGTGCCAGCAGCTTAGGTGGAGGCTCCTACAATGAGCAGTTCTTC	CASSLGGGSYNEQFF
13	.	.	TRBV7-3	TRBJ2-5	TGTGCCAGCAGCTTAGGGGGGCAAGAGACCCAGTACTTC	CASSLGGQETQYF
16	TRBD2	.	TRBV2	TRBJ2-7	TGTGCCAGCAGGGAGGGACTAGCGGGAGTCACCTACGAGCAGTACTTC	CASREGLAGVTYEQYF
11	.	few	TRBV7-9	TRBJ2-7	TGTGCAAGCACGGAGTCCGGGGAGCAGTACTTC	CASTESGEQYF
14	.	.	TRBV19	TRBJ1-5	TGTGCCACCACCCAGGCTTTTAGCAATCAGCCCCAGCATTTT	CATTQAFSNQPQHF
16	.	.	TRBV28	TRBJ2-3	TGTGCCAGCAACTCGCAGCGACCATTATCCACAGATACGCAGTATTTT	CASNSQRPLSTDTQYF
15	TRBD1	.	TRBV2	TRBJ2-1	TGTGCCAGCAAATACAGGGGGTTCGCCCTCAACGAGCAGTTCTTC	CASKYRGFALNEQFF
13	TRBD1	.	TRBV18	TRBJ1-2	TGTGCCAGCTCACCCTCCGACAGGGTTGGCTACACCTTC	CASSPSDRVGYTF
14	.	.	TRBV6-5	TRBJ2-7	TGTGCCAGCAGGCAAACAGGTCTGGCGGGAGAGCAGTACTTC	CASRQTGLAGEQYF
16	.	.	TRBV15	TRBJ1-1	TGTGCCACCAGCAGCGAGTCCGGGAGGACGAACACTGAAGCTTTCTTT	CATSSESGRTNTEAFF
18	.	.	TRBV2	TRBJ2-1	TGTGCCAGCGCTTCACCGTTCCCCTTCCCCGACTGGTCAAATGAGCAGTTCTTC	CASASPFPFPDWSNEQFF